These 15 T cell receptor beta chains were sequenced from one sample in a study of blood T cells in healthy people across ages. Combining a sample-barcoded 5' primer with a J-beta primer mix, a second PCR ran for roughly 6 to 11 cycles. TCRdb passed the 5' RACE reads through MiXCR, listing each CDR3 protein once. The sample lists 1.5 million to 2 million distinct CDR3 sequences, 28% occurring once. Sequenced input: blood. All receptors derive from a woman aged 30 to 39 in good health.

The chain combines TRBV12-3 or TRBV12-4 with TRBJ1-4; no clear D gene. Trimming took 6 bases from V and 11 from J, leaving 22 bases between them. CDR3 size: 15 residues. The CDR3 loop is CASSSRAIPLGKLFF. CDR3 DNA sequence: TGTGCCAGCAGCTCCCGAGCTATCCCCCTGGGGAAACTGTTTTTT.

The rearrangement joins TRBV2 to TRBJ2-5; no definite D call. There are 16 residues in the CDR3. The germline gives CDR1 SNHLY, CDR2 FYNNEI. Trimming took off 2 bases at V and 0 bases at J, with 13 bases between the two ends. The CDR3 loop is CASSERHPEYQETQYF. CDR3 nucleotides: TGTGCCAGCAGTGAAAGACATCCCGAGTACCAAGAGACCCAGTACTTC.

In this sample, this clonotype turned up many times. The chain employs TRBV18 and TRBJ2-7, with a tentative D call TRBD1 (5 bases). This CDR3 has 14 residues. V was trimmed by 3 bases and J by 2 bases, leaving 11 bases between them. The germline CDR1 and CDR2 sequences are KGHSH and LQKENI. In DNA, the CDR3 is TGTGCCAGCTCACCCCGACAGCCCCCCTACGAGCAGTACTTC. It encodes CASSPRQPPYEQYF. Drawing the rest from reference TRBV18 and TRBJ2-7, the complete variable domain is NAGVMQNPRHLVRRRGQEARLRCSPMKGHSHVYWYRQLPEEGLKFMVYLQKENIIDESGMPKERFSAEFPKEGPSILRIQQVVRGDSAAYFCASSPRQPPYEQYFGPGTRLTVT.

There are many counts of this clonotype. The rearrangement joins TRBV7-2 to TRBJ2-1; a weak D match, TRBD2 (6 bases). Trimming left V 5 bases short and J 0 bases short, with 11 bases between. The CDR3 consists of 15 residues. Germline V gene lookup returns CDR1 SGHTA and CDR2 FQGNSA. The CDR3 reads CASSPRSGSYNEQFF. CDR3 nucleotides: TGTGCCAGCAGCCCCCGTAGCGGCTCCTACAATGAGCAGTTCTTC.

There are a few counts of this clonotype. V and J are TRBV5-1 and TRBJ1-1, with unresolved D. V was trimmed by 0 bases and J by 4 bases, leaving 10 bases between them. Germline lookup yields CDR1 SGHRS and CDR2 YFSETQ. The CDR3 runs 14 residues. CDR3 loop: CASSLGSRLTEAFF. The CDR3 nucleotides are TGCGCCAGCAGCTTGGGGTCCAGGCTCACTGAAGCTTTCTTT.

Comment on this clonotype: Just one base apart from a much larger clone, this may be a read error. This CDR3 is missing its conserved last phenylalanine or tryptophan, likely due to a read error. This chain links TRBV29-1 with TRBJ2-3, with D possibly being TRBD1 (7 bases). This CDR3 contains 12 residues. Between the trimmed V and J ends, which lost 8 bases and 4 bases, there was a span of 13 bases. Per germline, CDR1 SQVTM and CDR2 ANQGSEA. The DNA of the CDR3 is TGCAGCTTGACCAGGGGGGCAGATACGCAGTATGTT. The encoded protein is CSLTRGADTQYV.

The chain links TRBV11-2 to TRBJ2-1; D not certain. Germline CDR1 SGHAT, CDR2 FQNNGV. This CDR3 region has 12 residues. V gave up 5 bases and J gave up 8 bases, with 10 bases separating them. CDR3 sequence: CASSNSGYEQFF. For the CDR3, the DNA is TGTGCCAGCAGCAACTCTGGGTATGAGCAGTTCTTC.

The chain links TRBV7-2 to TRBJ2-4, with D perhaps matching TRBD2 (5 bases). The J call is in doubt because the DNA end fits TRBJ2-7 better. CDR3 length: 15 amino acids. The germline CDR1 and CDR2 sequences are SGHTA and FQGNSA. CDR3 sequence (DNA): TGTGCCGTCCGCCCTGCCCCAGCGGTAGTCTCCGAGCAGTACTTC. Translated, it gives CAVRPAPAVVSEQYF.

This rearrangement joins TRBV6-6 to TRBJ2-5; tentatively, D is TRBD2 (7 bases). This CDR3 has 15 amino acids. Germline assignment: CDR1 MNHNY and CDR2 SVGAGI (reference sequence). Trimming pared 6 bases from V and 11 bases from J, leaving 25 bases between. Here the CDR3 reads CASRGGAAGDYVQYF. In nucleotides, the CDR3 is TGTGCCAGCAGGGGGGGGGCCGCGGGAGACTACGTGCAGTACTTC.

This chain joins TRBV20-1 and TRBJ2-2; TRBD2 matches at 7 bases. Germline V gene data show CDR1 as DFQATT and CDR2 as SNEGSKA (reference sequence). The CDR3 has 14 residues. The trim removed 3 bases at V and 3 bases at J, leaving 4 bases unmatched. CDR3 loop: CSASGLADTGELFF. DNA for the CDR3: TGCAGTGCTAGTGGGCTAGCGGACACCGGGGAGCTGTTTTTT.

This clonotype came up a few times. V is TRBV12-3 or TRBV12-4 and J is TRBJ2-5; the D call may be TRBD1 or TRBD2 (6 bases each). This CDR3 is 15 amino acids long. V dropped 4 bases and J dropped 2 bases, with 14 bases sitting between them. The CDR3 region is CASSWGAGPQETQYF. CDR3 coding DNA: TGTGCCAGCAGTTGGGGGGCAGGGCCTCAAGAGACCCAGTACTTC.

This clonotype has ten or more counts. The J gene is TRBJ2-1, the V gene TRBV20-1; possible D gene TRBD2, 6 bases. CDR1 is DFQATT and CDR2 is SNEGSKA in the germline V gene (reference sequence). The CDR3 loop spans 14 amino acids. The germline V and J ends were trimmed by 3 bases and 5 bases, with 14 bases remaining between them. The CDR3 DNA reads TGCAGTGCTAGTCGTCGGGAGTCCGACAATGAGCAGTTCTTC. Translating it yields CSASRRESDNEQFF.

The rearrangement links TRBV6-6 to TRBJ2-1; tentative D call: TRBD2 (6 bases). CDR1 and CDR2 from the germline V gene are MNHNY and SVGAGI (reference sequence). V was pared by 6 bases and J by 0 bases, with 9 bases between. CDR3 length: 14 residues. The CDR3 reads CASRVTSSYNEQFF. The CDR3, as DNA: TGTGCCAGCAGGGTGACTAGCTCCTACAATGAGCAGTTCTTC.

The chain employs TRBV7-3 and TRBJ2-7; no clear D. Germline V gene sequence: CDR1 SGHTA, CDR2 FQGTGA. The CDR3 has 14 amino acids. The V end was cut by 2 bases, the J end by 0 bases, with 8 bases between. The chain's CDR3 is CASSLDDASYEQYF. In DNA, the CDR3 is TGTGCCAGCAGCTTAGATGACGCCTCCTACGAGCAGTACTTC.

CDR3 amino acids: CASSWGLAETQYF. In DNA form, the CDR3 reads TGTGCCAGCAGCTGGGGACTAGCAGAGACCCAGTACTTC. The rearrangement joins TRBV7-2 to TRBJ2-5; the match to TRBD2 covers 9 bases. Germline values: CDR1 SGHTA, CDR2 FQGNSA. The V segment lost 4 bases and the J segment 4 bases; nucleotides outside the gene matches: 1. CDR3 length: 13 residues.